Listed below are T cell receptor beta chains from one sample, sequenced in a study of human T cells and chemical hapten exposure. TCRdb called the RACE reads again in MiXCR, with one record for every CDR3 protein. Found here are under 50,000 distinct CDR3 sequences, about 3.5% of them singletons; the top ten hold 5% to 7%. The sequenced material came from whole blood. Receptors were obtained from a human donor in good health. Some clones in this sample may be carry-over from other donors' samples. CDR3s include the opening cysteine and the closing phenylalanine or tryptophan. The D gene is left open where the match is weak. Expanded clones are given a class, and other clones once, few, many or no size at all.

CDR3: CASRGRERDKSPDTQYF
DNA: TGTGCCAGCAGAGGTCGGGAGCGGGACAAGTCCCCAGATACGCAGTATTTT
size: -
V: TRBV6-6
J: TRBJ2-3
D: -

CDR3: CASSLESGFDGDTQYF
DNA: TGCGCCAGCAGCTTGGAATCGGGTTTCGACGGAGATACGCAGTATTTT
size: many
V: TRBV5-1
J: TRBJ2-3
D: -

CDR3: CASSQVASQETQYF
DNA: TGCGCCAGCAGCCAAGTAGCGTCTCAAGAGACCCAGTACTTC
size: many
V: TRBV4-1
J: TRBJ2-5
D: -

CDR3: CASSEALTATNYGYTF
DNA: TGTGCCAGCAGTGAAGCGCTTACTGCTACTAACTATGGCTACACCTTC
size: many
V: TRBV2
J: TRBJ1-2
D: -

CDR3: CASSRGPRVTEAFF
DNA: TGTGCCAGCAGTAGAGGACCCCGAGTCACTGAAGCTTTCTTT
size: many
V: TRBV28
J: TRBJ1-1
D: -

CDR3: CASSIRGRRTEAFF
DNA: TGTGCCAGCAGTATCCGGGGGAGGCGGACTGAAGCTTTCTTT
size: -
V: TRBV28
J: TRBJ1-1
D: -

CDR3: CSVAELGGYTF
DNA: TGCAGCGTCGCCGAACTGGGAGGCTACACCTTC
size: few
V: TRBV29-1
J: TRBJ1-2
D: -

CDR3: CAWSASAYYGYTF
DNA: TGTGCCTGGAGTGCATCAGCTTACTATGGCTACACCTTC
size: few
V: TRBV30
J: TRBJ1-2
D: -

CDR3: CASSLGGFRGYTF
DNA: TGTGCCAGCAGCTTAGGAGGTTTTAGGGGCTACACCTTC
size: -
V: TRBV11-2
J: TRBJ1-2
D: -

CDR3: CASSHRVGLAGAGPKNIQYF
DNA: TGTGCCAGCAGTCACCGGGTGGGACTAGCGGGAGCGGGTCCCAAAAACATTCAGTACTTC
size: many
V: TRBV6-5
J: TRBJ2-4
D: TRBD2

CDR3: CASSSAGGGRDEQYF
DNA: TGTGCCAGCAGTTCTGCAGGGGGGGGAAGAGACGAGCAGTACTTC
size: many
V: TRBV28
J: TRBJ2-7
D: -

CDR3: CASSLISGHEQFF
DNA: TGTGCCAGCAGTTTAATAAGCGGGCATGAGCAGTTCTTC
size: many
V: TRBV12-3/TRBV12-4
J: TRBJ2-1
D: -

CDR3: CSAREGSLPLHF
DNA: TGCAGTGCTAGAGAAGGTAGCCTACCCCTCCACTTT
size: few
V: TRBV20-1
J: TRBJ1-6
D: -

CDR3: CASSQEAGAYEQYF
DNA: TGTGCCAGCAGCCAAGAAGCCGGAGCCTACGAGCAGTACTTC
size: many
V: TRBV4-2
J: TRBJ2-7
D: -

CDR3: CASSLGPSGRNNEQFF
DNA: TGTGCCAGCAGCTTAGGTCCCAGCGGGAGAAACAATGAGCAGTTCTTC
size: many
V: TRBV7-9
J: TRBJ2-1
D: TRBD2

CDR3: CASSQDPDAGSYNEQFF
DNA: TGTGCCAGCAGCCAAGATCCGGACGCAGGCTCCTACAATGAGCAGTTCTTC
size: -
V: TRBV14
J: TRBJ2-1
D: -

CDR3: CASSVSGRDADTQYF
DNA: TGTGCCAGCAGCGTTAGCGGGAGGGATGCAGATACGCAGTATTTT
size: -
V: TRBV6-5
J: TRBJ2-3
D: TRBD2

CDR3: CSVDRDYGYTF
DNA: TGCAGCGTTGACAGGGACTATGGCTACACCTTC
size: many
V: TRBV29-1
J: TRBJ1-2
D: -

CDR3: CASSSPGPMNTEAFF
DNA: TGTGCCAGCAGCTCCCCCGGACCGATGAACACTGAAGCTTTCTTT
size: many
V: TRBV7-9
J: TRBJ1-1
D: -

CDR3: CASSYGLADGETQYF
DNA: TGTGCCAGCAGTTACGGCCTAGCGGATGGAGAGACCCAGTACTTC
size: many
V: TRBV6-5
J: TRBJ2-5
D: TRBD2

CDR3: CASSLDRKETQYF
DNA: TGTGCCAGCAGCTTAGACAGGAAAGAGACCCAGTACTTC
size: many
V: TRBV7-3
J: TRBJ2-5
D: -

CDR3: CASSLGQGYGYTF
DNA: TGTGCCAGCAGTTTAGGTCAGGGCTATGGCTACACCTTC
size: few
V: TRBV28
J: TRBJ1-2
D: -

CDR3: CASSQSRQANSGTEAFF
DNA: TGTGCCAGCAGCCAATCCCGACAGGCTAATTCCGGCACTGAAGCTTTCTTT
size: -
V: TRBV16
J: TRBJ1-1
D: -

CDR3: CSVVWDYEGTEAFF
DNA: TGCAGCGTTGTATGGGATTATGAGGGTACTGAAGCTTTCTTT
size: many
V: TRBV29-1
J: TRBJ1-1
D: -

CDR3: CSATSGPPLF
DNA: TGCAGTGCTACTAGCGGCCCACCGCTCTTC
size: many
V: TRBV20-1
J: TRBJ2-1
D: TRBD2

CDR3: CASSSPRGSNQPQHF
DNA: TGTGCCAGCAGTTCCCCGAGGGGGAGCAATCAGCCCCAGCATTTT
size: many
V: TRBV28
J: TRBJ1-5
D: -

CDR3: CSALASRAGGELFF
DNA: TGCAGTGCCTTAGCCTCCCGGGCGGGCGGGGAGCTGTTTTTT
size: many
V: TRBV20-1
J: TRBJ2-2
D: -

CDR3: CASSRAGITYEQYF
DNA: TGCGCCAGCAGCAGGGCGGGTATTACCTACGAGCAGTACTTC
size: many
V: TRBV10-2
J: TRBJ2-7
D: -

CDR3: CASSLAPYNEQFF
DNA: TGCGCCAGCAGCTTGGCCCCCTACAATGAGCAGTTCTTC
size: many
V: TRBV5-1
J: TRBJ2-1
D: -

CDR3: CASSIGGHYGYTF
DNA: TGTGCCAGTAGTATTGGCGGACACTATGGCTACACCTTC
size: -
V: TRBV19
J: TRBJ1-2
D: -

CDR3: CASSKRTGYNEKLFF
DNA: TGTGCCAGCAGTAAGCGGACCGGCTATAATGAAAAACTGTTTTTT
size: many
V: TRBV6-6
J: TRBJ1-4
D: -

CDR3: CASSLWGVEVNTEAFF
DNA: TGTGCCAGCAGTTTATGGGGGGTTGAAGTGAACACTGAAGCTTTCTTT
size: many
V: TRBV28
J: TRBJ1-1
D: -

CDR3: CASSQSGSLLETQYF
DNA: TGTGCCAGCAGCCAGAGCGGGAGCTTGTTAGAGACCCAGTACTTC
size: -
V: TRBV7-2
J: TRBJ2-5
D: TRBD2

CDR3: CASSLVTGSSYEQYF
DNA: TGTGCCAGCAGCTTAGTGACCGGGAGCTCCTACGAGCAGTACTTC
size: many
V: TRBV13
J: TRBJ2-7
D: -

CDR3: CASGRRQGETNEKLFF
DNA: TGTGCCAGCGGTAGGAGACAGGGGGAAACTAATGAAAAACTGTTTTTT
size: many
V: TRBV6-1
J: TRBJ1-4
D: TRBD1

CDR3: CASSVRGENIQYF
DNA: TGCGCCAGCAGCGTCAGGGGAGAAAACATTCAGTACTTC
size: many
V: TRBV4-1
J: TRBJ2-4
D: -

CDR3: CSGEGKETQYF
DNA: TGCAGTGGGGAGGGGAAAGAGACCCAGTACTTC
size: -
V: TRBV20-1
J: TRBJ2-5
D: TRBD2

CDR3: CASSLNAGGLLMNTEAFF
DNA: TGTGCCAGCAGTTTGAATGCAGGGGGCCTCCTCATGAACACTGAAGCTTTCTTT
size: few
V: TRBV28
J: TRBJ1-1
D: TRBD1

CDR3: CASSDTSYGYTF
DNA: TGTGCCAGCAGTGACACTTCCTATGGCTACACCTTC
size: many
V: TRBV11-2
J: TRBJ1-2
D: -

CDR3: CASSPLLAGSTDTQYF
DNA: TGTGCCAGCAGCCCACTACTAGCGGGTAGCACAGATACGCAGTATTTT
size: many
V: TRBV7-9
J: TRBJ2-3
D: TRBD2

CDR3: CASRKTGRNSPLHF
DNA: TGTGCCAGCAGGAAGACAGGTCGAAATTCACCCCTCCACTTT
size: many
V: TRBV6-6
J: TRBJ1-6
D: -

CDR3: CASSPVGAGKNIQYF
DNA: TGTGCCAGCAGCCCCGTCGGCGCGGGGAAAAACATTCAGTACTTC
size: few
V: TRBV7-9
J: TRBJ2-4
D: -

CDR3: CASSSGLVTDRDTEAFF
DNA: TGTGCCAGCAGTTCCGGGTTAGTTACCGATAGAGACACTGAAGCTTTCTTT
size: many
V: TRBV27
J: TRBJ1-1
D: -

CDR3: CATSLQDSNSGANVLTF
DNA: TGTGCCACCTCTCTCCAGGACTCCAACTCTGGGGCCAACGTCCTGACTTTC
size: -
V: TRBV7-9
J: TRBJ2-6
D: -

CDR3: CASSPRRGVWYGYTF
DNA: TGTGCCAGCAGTCCTAGGAGAGGGGTATGGTATGGCTACACCTTC
size: -
V: TRBV12-3/TRBV12-4
J: TRBJ1-2
D: -

CDR3: CASSRQGSTYNEQFF
DNA: TGTGCCAGCAGTAGACAGGGATCGACCTACAATGAGCAGTTCTTC
size: many
V: TRBV27
J: TRBJ2-1
D: TRBD1

CDR3: CASGAEVQPQHF
DNA: TGTGCCAGCGGGGCCGAAGTTCAGCCCCAGCATTTT
size: few
V: TRBV27
J: TRBJ1-5
D: -

CDR3: CASSQESGTASGNTIYF
DNA: TGCGCCAGCAGCCAAGAATCTGGAACAGCCTCTGGAAACACCATATATTTT
size: -
V: TRBV4-1
J: TRBJ1-3
D: -

CDR3: CGIAGGPLGDEQFF
DNA: TGCGGGATAGCGGGAGGGCCCCTTGGGGATGAGCAGTTCTTC
size: many
V: TRBV20-1
J: TRBJ2-1
D: TRBD2

CDR3: CASSEVRIQGRANEQFF
DNA: TGTGCCAGCAGTGAAGTACGTATACAGGGAAGAGCCAATGAGCAGTTCTTC
size: many
V: TRBV6-1
J: TRBJ2-1
D: -

CDR3: CASSNPGGQGREKLFF
DNA: TGTGCCAGTTCTAACCCTGGGGGACAGGGAAGGGAAAAACTGTTTTTT
size: many
V: TRBV25-1
J: TRBJ1-4
D: TRBD1

CDR3: CASSPIREGPGELFF
DNA: TGTGCCAGCAGCCCCATACGGGAGGGCCCCGGGGAGCTGTTTTTT
size: many
V: TRBV7-6
J: TRBJ2-2
D: TRBD2

CDR3: CASSFGSGSNDEQHF
DNA: -
size: many
V: TRBV7-9
J: TRBJ2-7
D: -

CDR3: CAWKGASWTYEQYF
DNA: TGTGCCTGGAAAGGGGCTAGCTGGACCTACGAGCAGTACTTC
size: many
V: TRBV30
J: TRBJ2-7
D: -

CDR3: CASSLSLMPHPLRAFF
DNA: TGTGCCAGCAGTTTGTCTCTCATGCCCCATCCCTTAAGGGCTTTCTTT
size: many
V: TRBV28
J: TRBJ1-1
D: -

CDR3: CSVGDRGGGANVLTF
DNA: TGCAGCGTTGGGGACAGGGGAGGTGGGGCCAACGTCCTGACTTTC
size: -
V: TRBV29-1
J: TRBJ2-6
D: TRBD1

CDR3: CASSYSRTRFYNEQFF
DNA: TGTGCCAGCAGTTACTCACGGACTAGGTTCTACAATGAGCAGTTCTTC
size: many
V: TRBV6-2/TRBV6-3
J: TRBJ2-1
D: TRBD2

CDR3: CSVGEGGNEQFF
DNA: TGCAGCGTTGGGGAGGGAGGGAATGAGCAGTTCTTC
size: many
V: TRBV29-1
J: TRBJ2-1
D: TRBD2

CDR3: CASSPGLAPTQREKLFF
DNA: TGTGCCAGCAGCCCCGGACTAGCGCCAACCCAACGGGAAAAACTGTTTTTT
size: -
V: TRBV7-6
J: TRBJ1-4
D: -

CDR3: CASSLWGTENTEAFF
DNA: TGTGCCAGCAGCTTATGGGGGACAGAGAACACTGAAGCTTTCTTT
size: many
V: TRBV7-6
J: TRBJ1-1
D: TRBD1